This T cell receptor (beta chain) was identified during a study of blood T cell repertoires in COVID-19. Study-wide context: Both acute and convalescent COVID-19 samples were obtained from the United States, Italy and Spain.

Repertoires were generated with immunoSEQ multiplex PCR, while TCRdb's copy carries only in-frame clones and drops some. The table has hundreds of thousands of clones, roughly 80% seen once. From germline, CDR1 is SGHTA and CDR2 FQGNSA. Trimming removed 1 base from V and 0 bases from J, with 16 bases in between. The CDR3 length is 17 residues. The clonotype was recovered from an elderly woman with acute or convalescent COVID-19. Input material: peripheral blood. The rearrangement links TRBV7-2 to TRBJ2-7, with D hard to call. CDR3 region: CASSLVGGALSSYEQYF. The DNA for the CDR3 is TGTGCCAGCAGCTTAGTAGGCGGCGCTTTGAGCTCCTACGAGCAGTACTTC.